This T cell receptor (beta chain) is drawn from a study of shared clonotypes between healthy human individuals. Donors comprised healthy HIV-negative adults lacking recent acute infections or vaccinations. Splitting the CD4+ cells yielded a CD45RA+ naive subset and a CD45RA-negative memory subset. In the case of this clone: The antigen is not known.

Study-wide points: Shared across several donors were 4% to 5% of the naive CD4 clonotypes. The sampled material consisted only of blood, and tissue repertoires are likely to differ.

Here immunoSEQ multiplex PCR was the method, and the copy in TCRdb shows in-frame clones only, minus some. The sample lists about 600,000 clones, around 97% occurring once. The length of the CDR3 is 14 residues. V gave up 5 bases and J gave up 6 bases; unmatched junction bases: 4. Per germline, CDR1 ENHRY and CDR2 SYGVKD. The gene calls are TRBV10-3 and TRBJ2-2; 9 nucleotides align to TRBD2. The sequence was collected from a woman aged 25 to 39 in good health. The sequencing sample was made of naive CD4+ T cells sorted from blood. Subset indicated: CD45RA+ positively selected. In DNA form, the CDR3 reads TGTGCCATCAGTTCTAGCGGGAATGCCGGGGAGCTGTTTTTT. Translated, it gives CAISSSGNAGELFF.